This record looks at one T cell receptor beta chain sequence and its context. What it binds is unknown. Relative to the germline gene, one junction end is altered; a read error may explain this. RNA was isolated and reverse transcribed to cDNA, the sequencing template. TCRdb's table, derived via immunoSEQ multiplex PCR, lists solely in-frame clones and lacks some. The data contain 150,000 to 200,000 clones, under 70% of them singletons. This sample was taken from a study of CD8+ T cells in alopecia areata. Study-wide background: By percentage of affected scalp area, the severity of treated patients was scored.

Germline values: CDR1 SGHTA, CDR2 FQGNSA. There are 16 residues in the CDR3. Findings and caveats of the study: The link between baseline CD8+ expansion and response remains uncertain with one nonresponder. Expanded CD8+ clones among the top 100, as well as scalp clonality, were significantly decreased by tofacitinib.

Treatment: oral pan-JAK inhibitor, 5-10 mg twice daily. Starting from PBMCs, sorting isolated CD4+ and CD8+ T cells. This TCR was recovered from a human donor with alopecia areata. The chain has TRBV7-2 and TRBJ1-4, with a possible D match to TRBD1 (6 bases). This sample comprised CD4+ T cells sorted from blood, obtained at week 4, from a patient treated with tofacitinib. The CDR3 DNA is TGCGCCAGCAGCCAAGATTTGGGGGCGGTAAATGAAAAACTGTTTTTT. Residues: CASSQDLGAVNEKLFF. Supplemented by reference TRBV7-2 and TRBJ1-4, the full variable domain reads GAGVSQSPSNKVTEKGKDVELRCDPISGHTALYWYRQSLGQGLEFLIYFQGNSAPDKSGLPSDRFSAERTGGSVSTLTIQRTQQEDSAVYLCASSQDLGAVNEKLFFGSGTQLSVL.